The 31 T cell receptor beta chains listed next were all sequenced from one sample in a study of naive and memory T cell subsets. Two oligonucleotides, mixed equimolar, formed the beta constant-region primer covering TRBC1 and TRBC2. Nested alpha and beta constant-region primers with the SP2 primer drove four PCR rounds on ligated cDNA. TCRdb recomputed calls from the UMI-ligation and nested PCR reads with MiXCR, one row per CDR3 protein. In the table there are more than 100,000 distinct CDR3 sequences, around a third of which are singletons. The sequencing sample was made of central memory CD4+ T cells from blood. The receptors stem from a human donor in good health.

This clonotype was picked up many times. The chain couples TRBV12-3 or TRBV12-4 to TRBJ2-7, with a tentative D call TRBD1 (5 bases). The CDR3 covers 13 residues. V was shortened by 2 bases and J by 6 bases, with 11 bases between the two germline ends. The CDR3 DNA reads as TGTGCCAGCAGTTTAAGGGGTTGGGGCGAGCAGTACTTC. As protein: CASSLRGWGEQYF.

V usage is TRBV7-2 and J usage is TRBJ2-2, with a weak D call TRBD2 (5 bases). V was pared by 8 bases and J by 2 bases, with 15 bases between. The CDR3 has 15 amino acids. Germline-derived CDR1 and CDR2 are SGHTA and FQGNSA. The CDR3 loop reads CASRYERSNTGELFF. CDR3 sequence (DNA): TGTGCCAGCCGTTACGAGCGGAGTAACACCGGGGAGCTGTTTTTT.

The sample holds one count of this clonotype. The chain carries TRBV28 and TRBJ2-1, with D possibly matching TRBD1 (6 bases). V was cut by 7 bases and J by 7 bases, with 23 bases left in between. In germline, CDR1 is MDHEN, CDR2 SYDVKM. The CDR3 covers 16 residues. The CDR3 DNA is TGTGCCAGCACCCCGATAGGACAGCGCTGGGGGAATGAGCAGTTCTTC. Protein product: CASTPIGQRWGNEQFF.

The rearrangement links TRBV29-1 to TRBJ2-3; 7 nucleotides line up with TRBD1. The V gene end was trimmed by 6 bases and the J gene end by 3 bases; junction bases not matched to a gene: 6. Germline V gene data show CDR1 as SQVTM and CDR2 as ANQGSEA. There are 13 residues in the CDR3. The CDR3 region has the DNA TGCAGCGTCGGGACAGTTGGAACAGATACGCAGTATTTT. This codes for CSVGTVGTDTQYF.

The rearrangement links TRBV5-4 to TRBJ1-2; a possible D gene is TRBD1 (5 bases). Germline V lookup: CDR1 SGHNT, CDR2 YYREEE (reference sequence). Trimming shortened V by 8 bases and J by 5 bases, and 19 bases separated the two germline ends. The CDR3 runs to 14 residues. This CDR3 is CASLRFGGAYGYTF. In DNA form, the CDR3 reads TGTGCCAGTCTACGATTTGGGGGAGCTTATGGCTACACCTTC.

The chain couples TRBV19 to TRBJ1-5; 10 bases match TRBD1. The CDR3 is 15 residues long. Germline V gene sequence: CDR1 LNHDA, CDR2 SQIVND (reference sequence). V lost 5 bases and J lost 5; bases outside the gene matches: 6. This CDR3 is CASSGGQGEHQPQHF. The CDR3 coding sequence is TGTGCCAGTAGTGGAGGACAGGGGGAGCATCAGCCCCAGCATTTT.

This clonotype was seen at least ten times. V and J are TRBV29-1 and TRBJ2-1, with D maybe TRBD1 (5 bases). With 5 bases removed from V and 2 bases from J, the gap between germline ends came to 10 bases. The length of the CDR3 is 13 residues. Germline values: CDR1 SQVTM, CDR2 ANQGSEA. CDR3 residues: CSVRGWTYNEQFF. DNA of the CDR3: TGCAGCGTTAGGGGTTGGACCTACAATGAGCAGTTCTTC.

The CDR3 sequence is CASSQDLERSYNEQFF. The CDR3 nucleotides read TGTGCCAGCAGCCAAGATCTCGAGCGGAGCTACAATGAGCAGTTCTTC. The gene calls are TRBV14 and TRBJ2-1, with a weak D call TRBD2 (5 bases). There are 16 residues in the CDR3. Trimming left V 0 bases short and J 3 bases short, with 12 bases between. Germline assignment: CDR1 SGHDN and CDR2 FVKESK.

This clonotype appeared a few times. J is TRBJ2-4 and V is TRBV6-1; 10 bases are shared with TRBD1. Losses at the gene ends were 8 bases for V and 1 base for J; bases not matched to a gene: 5. CDR1 is MNHNS and CDR2 is SASEGT in the germline V gene. The length of the CDR3 is 15 residues. The CDR3 nucleotides read TGTGCCAGCTTTCCGGGACAGGGGGCCAAAAACATTCAGTACTTC. Translation gives CASFPGQGAKNIQYF.

This chain links TRBV14 with TRBJ2-3, with 9 bases fitting TRBD2. V gave up 4 bases and J gave up 1 base; unmatched junction bases: 6. The V gene's germline CDR1 is SGHDN and CDR2 FVKESK. The CDR3 is 16 amino acids. The DNA of the CDR3 is TGTGCCAGCAGCCCCAGTTCTAGCGGGGGCACAGATACGCAGTATTTT. Its translation: CASSPSSSGGTDTQYF.

This sequence joins TRBV6-5 and TRBJ2-5; D call uncertain. V dropped 4 bases and J dropped 2 bases, with 14 bases sitting between them. The germline gives CDR1 MNHEY, CDR2 SVGAGI. CDR3 length: 15 residues. The CDR3 region is CASSSLQSGQETQYF. The CDR3 bases are TGTGCCAGCAGTTCGCTGCAGAGTGGTCAAGAGACCCAGTACTTC.

This clonotype was observed a few times. V is TRBV15 and J is TRBJ1-1; D perhaps matches TRBD1 (5 bases). Germline CDR1 LNHNV, CDR2 YYDKDF (reference sequence). There are 13 residues in the CDR3. Trimming stripped 5 bases from V and 10 bases from J, with 17 bases between. The CDR3 bases are TGTGCCACCAGCCGACGACAGTCTGTTACAGCTTTCTTT. This codes for CATSRRQSVTAFF. The complete variable domain, with remaining parts taken from reference TRBV15 and TRBJ1-1, reads DAMVIQNPRYQVTQFGKPVTLSCSQTLNHNVMYWYQQKSSQAPKLLFHYYDKDFNNEADTPDNFQSRRPNTSFCFLDIRSPGLGDTAMYLCATSRRQSVTAFFGQGTRLTVV.

This clonotype occurred a few times. This chain links TRBV5-6 with TRBJ2-1; 10 bases fit TRBD2. Germline-derived CDR1 and CDR2 are SGHDT and YYEEEE. The CDR3 totals 15 residues. Germline trimming cut 6 bases from V and 9 bases from J; bases unmatched to any gene: 12. CDR3 residues: CASKGGLAGAGEQFF. CDR3 in DNA: TGTGCCAGCAAAGGTGGGCTAGCGGGAGCGGGTGAGCAGTTCTTC.

The rearrangement links TRBV28 to TRBJ2-7, with 7 bases lining up with TRBD1. Germline CDR1 MDHEN, CDR2 SYDVKM. This CDR3 is built from 13 residues. The junction had 7 bases not matched to a gene; V was cut back by 7 bases and J by 4 bases. The CDR3 DNA follows: TGTGCCAGCACCGGACAGGCCCCTTACGAGCAGTACTTC. Protein sequence: CASTGQAPYEQYF.

This chain joins TRBV10-3 and TRBJ1-3; 8 positions agree with TRBD1. CDR1 is ENHRY and CDR2 is SYGVKD in the germline V gene. Trimming took 6 bases from V and 0 from J; bases not matched to a gene: 7. The CDR3 loop spans 16 amino acids. The CDR3 is CAISPGQANSGNTIYF. The CDR3, as DNA: TGTGCCATCAGCCCGGGACAGGCGAACTCTGGAAACACCATATATTTT.

V gene TRBV20-1 combines with J gene TRBJ2-7, with D perhaps matching TRBD2 (6 bases). Deletions cut 3 bases from V and 4 bases from J, with 10 bases between. Germline values: CDR1 DFQATT, CDR2 SNEGSKA (reference sequence). The CDR3 length is 12 residues. CDR3 residues: CSARGGGYEQYF. CDR3 DNA: TGCAGTGCTAGGGGTGGAGGGTACGAGCAGTACTTC.

The table lists this clonotype with a count of one. CDR3 amino acids: CASSSSTGGPYEQYF. As DNA, the CDR3 is TGTGCCAGTAGTTCCTCCACGGGAGGGCCCTACGAGCAGTACTTC. The V gene is TRBV19, the J gene TRBJ2-7; 8 nucleotides agree with TRBD2. The CDR3 length is 15 residues. Trimming cost V 5 bases and J 2 bases; bases outside gene matches: 8. Per germline, CDR1 LNHDA and CDR2 SQIVND (reference sequence).

The chain has TRBV5-6 and TRBJ2-5; tentatively, D is TRBD2 (5 bases). The CDR3 covers 13 residues. CDR1 is SGHDT, CDR2 YYEEEE, per germline. V gave up 4 bases and J gave up 6 bases, with 13 bases separating them. Here the CDR3 DNA reads TGTGCCAGCAGCCCTGGGAGAATGAAGACCCAGTACTTC. This codes for CASSPGRMKTQYF.

This clonotype was counted many times. The CDR3 DNA is TGTGCCAGCAGCTTTCCAGGCAACCTTGAGCAGTACTTC. Translating gives CASSFPGNLEQYF. The chain employs TRBV7-2 and TRBJ2-7; D gene unclear. V lost 3 bases, J lost 7 bases, and 13 bases lay in between. The germline gives CDR1 SGHTA, CDR2 FQGNSA. The CDR3 consists of 13 residues. Combining the CDR3 with reference TRBV7-2 and TRBJ2-7 gives the whole variable domain GAGVSQSPSNKVTEKGKDVELRCDPISGHTALYWYRQSLGQGLEFLIYFQGNSAPDKSGLPSDRFSAERTGGSVSTLTIQRTQQEDSAVYLCASSFPGNLEQYFGPGTRLTVT.

This chain links TRBV28 with TRBJ1-5; 8 bases line up with TRBD1. Germline lookup yields CDR1 MDHEN and CDR2 SYDVKM. With V trimmed by 3 bases and J by 6 bases, 7 bases remained unmatched. The CDR3 runs 15 residues. Here the CDR3 DNA reads TGTGCCAGCAGTTTGCCGCGGACAGGGAGTCAGCCCCAGCATTTT. The encoded protein is CASSLPRTGSQPQHF. Full variable domain (rest looked up from reference TRBV28 and TRBJ1-5): DVKVTQSSRYLVKRTGEKVFLECVQDMDHENMFWYRQDPGLGLRLIYFSYDVKMKEKGDIPEGYSVSREKKERFSLILESASTNQTSMYLCASSLPRTGSQPQHFGDGTRLSIL.

Many counts were recorded for this clonotype. The V and J genes are TRBV28 and TRBJ2-3; D may be TRBD2 (6 bases). Germline V gene lookup returns CDR1 MDHEN and CDR2 SYDVKM. Trimming pared 8 bases from V and 3 bases from J, leaving 12 bases between. The CDR3 is made up of 13 amino acids. DNA for the CDR3: TGTGCCAGCGGGGCTAGCGTTACAGATACGCAGTATTTT. The encoded protein is CASGASVTDTQYF.

This chain uses TRBV3-1 with TRBJ1-1; tentative D call: TRBD1 (6 bases). The V end lost 1 base, the J end lost 3 bases, and 15 bases lay between the germline ends. The germline CDR1 and CDR2 sequences are LGHDT and YNNKEL (reference sequence). The CDR3 is 16 residues long. The CDR3 here is CASSQGMDSLDTEAFF. The CDR3 DNA follows: TGTGCCAGCAGCCAAGGGATGGACAGTCTGGACACTGAAGCTTTCTTT.

The V call is TRBV10-3, the J call TRBJ1-5; D unresolved. The germline V gene has CDR1 ENHRY and CDR2 SYGVKD. The CDR3 spans 13 residues. V lost 0 bases and J lost 3, with 3 bases in between. The CDR3 spells CAISESVNQPQHF. CDR3 sequence (DNA): TGTGCCATCAGTGAGTCTGTCAATCAGCCCCAGCATTTT.

In its sample, this clonotype was seen a few times. The V call is TRBV3-1, the J call TRBJ2-1; 10 nucleotides line up with TRBD2. Germline V gene lookup returns CDR1 LGHDT and CDR2 YNNKEL (reference sequence). With 3 bases clipped from V and 7 bases from J, the junction kept 9 bases outside the gene matches. CDR3 size: 16 residues. The CDR3 nucleotides read TGTGCCAGCAGCCAGACACTAGCGGGAAATCGGAATGAGCAGTTCTTC. This translates into CASSQTLAGNRNEQFF.

The chain combines TRBV10-3 with TRBJ2-3; D tentatively fits TRBD1 or TRBD2 (6 bases each). With 6 bases removed from V and 3 bases from J, the gap between germline ends came to 13 bases. Germline loops: CDR1 ENHRY, CDR2 SYGVKD. CDR3 size: 14 residues. The CDR3 region has the DNA TGTGCCATCAGGAGGGGGACTGCGACAGATACGCAGTATTTT. It codes for CAIRRGTATDTQYF.

V and J are TRBV6-2 or TRBV6-3 and TRBJ1-5; D remains unclear. The length of the CDR3 is 14 residues. The V and J ends lost 1 base and 4 bases respectively, with 8 bases between them. Germline assignment: CDR1 MNHEY and CDR2 SVGEGT. The CDR3 region is CASSYFPGNQPQHF. In DNA, the CDR3 is TGTGCCAGCAGTTACTTCCCAGGTAATCAGCCCCAGCATTTT.

The count of this clonotype is one. The gene calls are TRBV10-2 and TRBJ1-1; D is undetermined. V dropped 2 bases and J dropped 1 base, with 8 bases sitting between them. The CDR3 runs 14 residues. Germline CDR1 and CDR2: WSHSY and SAAADI. Here the CDR3 reads CASSENRPNTEAFF. As DNA, the CDR3 is TGCGCCAGCAGTGAGAACAGACCGAACACTGAAGCTTTCTTT.

This chain uses TRBV7-9 with TRBJ2-3, with 10 bases lining up with TRBD2. This CDR3 is built from 16 residues. The germline V gene has CDR1 SEHNR and CDR2 FQNEAQ (reference sequence). V lost 5 bases to trimming and J lost 2 bases; unmatched junction nucleotides: 7. The CDR3 loop is CASSTTSGDFTDTQYF. The CDR3 coding sequence is TGTGCCAGCAGCACTACTAGCGGGGACTTCACAGATACGCAGTATTTT.

This clonotype was recorded at least ten times. The V call is TRBV28, the J call TRBJ2-7; D remains unclear. There are 12 residues in the CDR3. Trimming removed 6 bases at V and 0 bases at J, with 6 bases between. Looked up from germline, CDR1 is MDHEN and CDR2 is SYDVKM. CDR3 in DNA: TGTGCCAGCAGCAGTAGCTCCTACGAGCAGTACTTC. This sequence encodes CASSSSSYEQYF. The full variable domain, in which reference TRBV28 and TRBJ2-7 provide the parts outside the CDR3, is DVKVTQSSRYLVKRTGEKVFLECVQDMDHENMFWYRQDPGLGLRLIYFSYDVKMKEKGDIPEGYSVSREKKERFSLILESASTNQTSMYLCASSSSSYEQYFGPGTRLTVT.

The rearrangement joins TRBV28 to TRBJ1-2; unclear D gene. V was pared by 9 bases and J by 2 bases, with 13 bases between. This CDR3 contains 13 residues. Germline V gene lookup returns CDR1 MDHEN and CDR2 SYDVKM. The CDR3 DNA sequence: TGTGCCAGTCAGACTACAGCAAACTATGGCTACACCTTC. This encodes CASQTTANYGYTF.

This chain joins TRBV5-1 and TRBJ2-3, with 7 bases lining up with TRBD2. The CDR3 has 14 amino acids. The germline V gene encodes CDR1 SGHRS and CDR2 YFSETQ. The V and J ends lost 1 base and 6 bases, in that order; junction bases with no gene match: 5. The CDR3 sequence: CASSLTGGRDTQYF. In nucleotides, the CDR3 is TGCGCCAGCAGCTTGACGGGGGGACGCGATACGCAGTATTTT.